This T cell receptor beta chain was documented in a study of technical replicates of blood from a few donors. Germline V gene lookup returns CDR1 SGHDN and CDR2 FVKESK. This CDR3 is built from 15 residues. V lost 3 bases to trimming and J lost 2 bases, with 13 bases between them. Sequencing used immunoSEQ multiplex PCR; TCRdb keeps in-frame clones, though not all of them. The sample yields 91,000 or so clones, approximately 95% seen once. Input material: T cells isolated from PBMCs. The chain joins TRBV14 to TRBJ2-5; D gene unclear. The sequence came from a human donor in good health. In DNA, the CDR3 is TGTGCCAGCAGCCAGATTCCCCGTCTACAAGAGACCCAGTACTTC. Its translation: CASSQIPRLQETQYF.